The 7 T cell receptor beta chains presented below share a single source sample, sequenced in a study of cytomegalovirus exposure and HLA in healthy donors. The study ran its PCR with 60 Vbeta and 13 Jbeta primers. The repertoire was sequenced with immunoSEQ multiplex PCR; TCRdb's copy has only in-frame clones and lacks some. Among just over 150,000 clones listed, about 85% were seen once. Sequenced sample: PBMCs. Receptor source: a woman aged 18-29 years in good health and CMV-seronegative.

This clone was observed a handful of times. This chain links TRBV4-1 with TRBJ2-1, with TRBD1 matching over 7 bases. Germline-derived CDR1 and CDR2 are MGHRA and YSYEKL. J gave up 5 bases and V 3 bases, and 13 bases lay outside the gene matches. The CDR3 is made up of 17 amino acids. The CDR3 bases are TGCGCCAGCAGCCAGACCCCCTTAGGGGGCCAAAACAATGAGCAGTTCTTC. This codes for CASSQTPLGGQNNEQFF.

The rearrangement joins TRBV6-1 to TRBJ1-5; no firm D call. Trimming took off 8 bases at V and 3 bases at J, with 11 bases between the two ends. The CDR3 is 13 residues long. CDR1 is MNHNS, CDR2 SASEGT, per germline. CDR3 loop: CASHYTVNQPQHF. Written as DNA, the CDR3 is TGTGCCAGCCATTACACCGTCAATCAGCCCCAGCATTTT.

CDR3 DNA sequence: TGTGCCAGCAGTTTTGGGGCCTCCCGGGACAGGGGAGGCTACACCTTC. As protein: CASSFGASRDRGGYTF. V is TRBV27 and J is TRBJ1-2, with TRBD1 matching over 10 bases. After removal of 3 bases from V and 8 bases from J, the junction contained 12 bases not matched to a gene. This CDR3 has 16 residues. Germline lookup yields CDR1 MNHEY and CDR2 SMNVEV (reference sequence).

J is TRBJ2-7 and V is TRBV7-8; TRBD2 matches at 11 bases. Germline-derived CDR1 and CDR2 are SGHVS and FQNEAQ. This CDR3 is built from 16 residues. The J segment lost 3 bases and the V segment lost 5 bases, leaving 9 bases of the junction unmatched. This chain's CDR3 is CASSPTGTSGNYEQYF. The CDR3 region has the DNA TGTGCCAGCAGCCCGACAGGGACTAGCGGAAACTACGAGCAGTACTTC.

V usage is TRBV6-6 and J usage is TRBJ2-3, with 11 bases fitting TRBD2. V lost 6 bases, J lost 5 bases, and 4 bases stayed unmatched. The CDR3 contains 14 residues. Germline CDR1 reads MNHNY; CDR2 reads SVGAGI (reference sequence). For the CDR3, the DNA is TGTGCCAGCAGCCTAGCGGGAGGAAAAGATACGCAGTATTTT. It is translated as CASSLAGGKDTQYF.

The chain uses TRBV19 and TRBJ1-1, with D tentatively TRBD1 (6 bases). V was shortened by 7 bases and J by 4 bases, with 13 bases between the two germline ends. CDR1 is LNHDA, CDR2 SQIVND, per germline (reference sequence). This CDR3 comprises 13 residues. The CDR3 sequence: CASIEGGATEAFF. The CDR3, as DNA: TGTGCCAGTATCGAAGGGGGGGCCACTGAAGCTTTCTTT. Full variable domain (rest looked up from reference TRBV19 and TRBJ1-1): DGGITQSPKYLFRKEGQNVTLSCEQNLNHDAMYWYRQDPGQGLRLIYYSQIVNDFQKGDIAEGYSVSREKKESFPLTVTSAQKNPTAFYLCASIEGGATEAFFGQGTRLTVV.

The rearrangement uses TRBV5-1 and TRBJ2-5, with D tentatively TRBD1 (6 bases). The end of the DNA fits TRBJ2-7 better, so the J call may be wrong. The CDR3 covers 14 residues. Germline CDR1 and CDR2: SGHRS and YFSETQ. The CDR3 DNA is TGCGCCAGCAGCGTGCAGGGGAGCTCCTACGAGCAGTACTTC. As protein: CASSVQGSSYEQYF.